The 9 T cell receptor beta chains below come from one sample, sequenced in a study of blood T cell repertoires in COVID-19. Only in-frame clones appear in the TCRdb table, and some are missing; sequencing was by immunoSEQ multiplex PCR. The top ten hold 2% to 3% of the sample, which has 200,000 to 300,000 clones, around 87% seen once. Sequencing was done on a sample of peripheral blood. These receptors originate from a woman in her forties or fifties with acute or convalescent COVID-19.

The chain employs TRBV18 and TRBJ1-4; 7 nucleotides agree with TRBD1. The CDR3 extends over 15 amino acids. V lost 6 bases, J lost 7 bases, and 11 bases stayed unmatched. Germline V gives CDR1 KGHSH, CDR2 LQKENI. The DNA for the CDR3 is TGTGCCAGCTCCCATGCAGGGGGTTTAGGTGAAAAACTGTTTTTT. Residues: CASSHAGGLGEKLFF.

The chain combines TRBV24-1 with TRBJ1-5, with 10 bases matching TRBD1. CDR3 length: 16 amino acids. Per the germline V gene, CDR1 is KGHDR and CDR2 is SFDVKD. J was trimmed by 6 bases and V by 3 bases; bases with no gene match: 7. The CDR3 coding sequence is TGTGCCACCAGTGATCCCCGACAGGGGGCGAGTCAGCCCCAGCATTTT. Amino acids: CATSDPRQGASQPQHF.

The chain is built from TRBV6-2 or TRBV6-3 and TRBJ2-2; D gene ambiguous. This CDR3 is built from 15 residues. The germline gives CDR1 MNHEY, CDR2 SVGEGT. V lost 2 bases and J lost 2, with 9 bases in between. DNA of the CDR3: TGTGCCAGCAGTTACGCGGTACAAAACACCGGGGAGCTGTTTTTT. Translated: CASSYAVQNTGELFF.

The gene calls are TRBV28 and TRBJ2-7; TRBD1 might be the D (6 bases). The CDR3 is 12 amino acids. Trimming cost V 4 bases and J 10 bases, with 14 bases left between them. CDR1 and CDR2 from the germline V gene are MDHEN and SYDVKM. DNA of the CDR3: TGTGCCAGCAGTTCAACAGGGTTCGAACAGTACTTC. This gives the protein CASSSTGFEQYF.

The chain uses TRBV27 and TRBJ1-1; D is undetermined. CDR1 MNHEY and CDR2 SMNVEV come from the germline V gene (reference sequence). This CDR3 has 13 residues. V lost 1 base and J lost 5, with 8 bases in between. CDR3 in amino acids: CASSLFRSTEAFF. Here the CDR3 DNA reads TGTGCCAGCAGTTTATTTCGGAGTACTGAAGCTTTCTTT.

This clone was counted a single time. The rearrangement links TRBV18 to TRBJ1-2; TRBD1 is a possible D gene (5 bases). Germline values: CDR1 KGHSH, CDR2 LQKENI. V shed 3 bases and J shed 5 bases, with 13 bases lying between them. This CDR3 region has 14 residues. The CDR3 loop is CASSPPTVQYGYTF. DNA for the CDR3: TGTGCCAGCTCACCGCCGACAGTCCAATATGGCTACACCTTC.

This clone was picked up one time. The chain joins TRBV7-2 to TRBJ1-5; 7 bases agree with TRBD1. V lost 5 bases and J lost 1; bases outside the gene matches: 5. This CDR3 is 15 amino acids long. CDR1 is SGHTA and CDR2 is FQGNSA in the germline V gene. The DNA of the CDR3 is TGTGCCAGCAGCCCCGGGACAGTAAGCAATCAGCCCCAGCATTTT. As protein: CASSPGTVSNQPQHF.

The J gene is TRBJ1-2, the V gene TRBV4-2, with a tentative D call TRBD1 (5 bases). Trimming stripped 0 bases from V and 0 bases from J, with 11 bases between. Germline CDR1 LGHNA, CDR2 YNFKEQ. The CDR3 contains 16 residues. CDR3 amino acids: CASSQDVGGANYGYTF. The CDR3 bases are TGTGCCAGCAGCCAAGATGTCGGGGGGGCTAACTATGGCTACACCTTC.

The rearrangement joins TRBV19 to TRBJ2-1; no clear D gene. Germline-derived CDR1 and CDR2 are LNHDA and SQIVND (reference sequence). The CDR3 runs 13 residues. V lost 3 bases to trimming and J lost 7 bases, with 10 bases between them. CDR3 loop: CASSIPGWNEQFF. The CDR3 DNA is TGTGCCAGTAGTATCCCGGGTTGGAATGAGCAGTTCTTC. The variable domain in full, with the rest retrieved from reference TRBV19 and TRBJ2-1, is DGGITQSPKYLFRKEGQNVTLSCEQNLNHDAMYWYRQDPGQGLRLIYYSQIVNDFQKGDIAEGYSVSREKKESFPLTVTSAQKNPTAFYLCASSIPGWNEQFFGPGTRLTVL.